This is a list of T cell receptor beta chains from one sample in a study of siplizumab effects on memory and regulatory T cells. Here immunoSEQ multiplex PCR was the method, and the copy in TCRdb shows in-frame clones only, minus some. The data hold around 15,000 clones, with 40% to 55% observed a single time. Their antigen targets remain unknown. Sequenced sample: CFSE-low (dividing) CD4+ T cells sorted from an allogeneic mixed lymphocyte reaction. These receptors were collected from a human donor in good health; the cells came from an allogeneic mixed lymphocyte reaction. Some clones in this sample may be carry-over from other donors' samples. The CDR3 runs from the conserved cysteine through the conserved F or W. For some rows the clone size is stated as once, few or many, or as a class when expanded; others skip it.

>TRBV9|TRBJ2-7|-
CASSVGPGQGSEQYF
>TRBV15|TRBJ1-5|-
CATSRDQGNQPQHF
>TRBV19|TRBJ2-1|once
CASSPQKGSYNEQFF
>TRBV6-5|TRBJ2-1|-
CASSYFGPSSYNEQFF
>TRBV15|TRBJ2-2|few
CATSRGQGKTGELFF
>TRBV5-4|TRBJ1-5|-
CASSSAGPKLAGNQPQHF
>TRBV7-6|-|-
CASSWGPSYEQYF
>TRBV15|TRBJ1-5|medium-sized
CATSRDLRGTGSNQPQHF
>TRBV5-4|TRBJ2-7|-
CASSLGWLAQPYEQYF
>TRBV9|TRBJ1-1|-
CASSVAPGAGEGAFF